Below are 30 T cell receptor beta chains sequenced from a single sample in a study of breast tumors, draining lymph nodes, adjacent tissues. TCRdb ran MiXCR on the multiplex PCR reads and lists one entry per CDR3 protein. The sample lists approximately 140,000 distinct CDR3 sequences; approximately 32% were seen once. The lymph nodes were axillary draining lymph nodes from breast cancer patients. Material: axillary lymph node tissue. The receptors originated from a female donor with breast cancer. Some clones in this sample may be carry-over from other donors' samples.

Regarding this clonotype: Given the absence of the conserved phenylalanine or tryptophan at the CDR3 end, a read error is likely. DNA for the CDR3: TGCGCCGGCAGCTTGGAACCGCGAGACACGGATACGCAGTATCTT. It yields the protein CAGSLEPRDTDTQYL. The rearrangement links TRBV5-1 to TRBJ2-3; no clear D. The CDR3 is 15 amino acids. Per the germline V gene, CDR1 is SGHRS and CDR2 is YFSETQ.

This clonotype was detected ten times or more. The CDR3 sequence: CASSLKLPGELFF. CDR3 DNA sequence: TGTGCCAGCAGTCTTAAGTTGCCCGGGGAGCTGTTTTTT. The rearrangement joins TRBV2 to TRBJ2-2; D ambiguous. V was cut by 5 bases and J by 6 bases, with 10 bases left in between. Looked up from germline, CDR1 is SNHLY and CDR2 is FYNNEI. This CDR3 spans 13 amino acids. Looking up the rest from reference TRBV2 and TRBJ2-2 gives the full variable domain: EPEVTQTPSHQVTQMGQEVILRCVPISNHLYFYWYRQILGQKVEFLVSFYNNEISEKSEIFDDQFSVERPDGSNFTLKIRSTKLEDSAMYFCASSLKLPGELFFGEGSRLTVL.

The chain links TRBV6-5 to TRBJ1-2, with D tentatively TRBD1 (5 bases). This CDR3 contains 11 residues. With 5 bases removed from V and 6 bases from J, the gap between germline ends came to 7 bases. CDR1 is MNHEY, CDR2 SVGAGI, per germline. The CDR3: CASSDSHGYTF. DNA of the CDR3: TGTGCCAGCAGTGACAGCCATGGCTACACCTTC.

This clonotype was observed many times. CDR3 residues: CSASGTPEPQHF. The CDR3 nucleotides read TGCAGTGCTAGTGGGACGCCGGAGCCCCAGCATTTT. V is TRBV20-1 and J is TRBJ1-5, with D maybe TRBD1 (5 bases). Trimming shortened V by 3 bases and J by 8 bases, and 11 bases separated the two germline ends. CDR1 is DFQATT, CDR2 SNEGSKA, per germline (reference sequence). The CDR3 is made up of 12 amino acids.

This clonotype was detected ten times or more. This rearrangement joins TRBV28 to TRBJ2-1; 9 bases are a match to TRBD1. The germline CDR1 and CDR2 sequences are MDHEN and SYDVKM. The V gene end was trimmed by 10 bases and the J gene end by 7 bases; junction bases not matched to a gene: 5. The CDR3 covers 12 residues. In DNA form, the CDR3 reads TGTGCCACCTCGGACAGGGGAAATGAGCAGTTCTTC. It is translated as CATSDRGNEQFF.

The chain joins TRBV6-2 or TRBV6-3 to TRBJ1-2; D is undetermined. The CDR3 totals 12 residues. The V gene lost 6 bases and the J gene lost 7 bases, with 12 bases spanning the gap. CDR1 and CDR2 from the germline V gene are MNHEY and SVGEGT. The CDR3 spells CASSSVDSGYTF. CDR3 nucleotides: TGTGCCAGCAGCTCTGTAGACTCTGGCTACACCTTC.

The chain links TRBV6-1 to TRBJ2-6; D remains unclear. CDR1 is MNHNS and CDR2 is SASEGT in the germline V gene. V was trimmed by 4 bases and J by 0 bases, leaving 13 bases between them. This CDR3 has 17 amino acids. The CDR3 DNA sequence: TGTGCCAGCAGTGGCAGCTCGACTTACTCTGGGGCCAACGTCCTGACTTTC. Its protein product is CASSGSSTYSGANVLTF.

In this sample, this clonotype turned up many times. The chain combines TRBV20-1 with TRBJ1-6; 8 bases map to TRBD1. This CDR3 spans 15 amino acids. The J segment lost 7 bases and the V segment lost 2 bases, leaving 7 bases of the junction unmatched. Germline CDR1 is DFQATT and CDR2 is SNEGSKA (reference sequence). CDR3 DNA: TGCAGTGCTAGACCCGGGACAGGCTCCAATTCACCCCTCCACTTT. Translation gives CSARPGTGSNSPLHF.

Only a few counts were recorded for this clonotype. This may arise from a read error, as a much more abundant clone is one base away. The rearrangement links TRBV20-1 to TRBJ1-4, with 7 positions matching TRBD1. V shed 4 bases, J shed 8 bases, and the junction held 4 bases outside the gene matches. CDR1 is DFQATT, CDR2 SNEGSKA, per germline (reference sequence). This CDR3 is 12 amino acids long. As DNA, the CDR3 is TGCAGTGCTATCCCGACAGGGGAAAAACTGTTTTTT. Protein sequence: CSAIPTGEKLFF.

This clonotype occurred many times. The V call is TRBV19, the J call TRBJ1-5; 7 bases fit TRBD1. This CDR3 is 17 amino acids long. The ends lost 4 bases at V and 2 bases at J; junction bases unmatched: 11. CDR1 LNHDA and CDR2 SQIVND come from the germline V gene (reference sequence). This chain's CDR3 is CASSNPTDRVGNQPQHF. In nucleotides, the CDR3 is TGTGCCAGTAGTAACCCCACAGACAGGGTAGGCAATCAGCCCCAGCATTTT. The whole variable domain, remainder taken from reference TRBV19 and TRBJ1-5, is DGGITQSPKYLFRKEGQNVTLSCEQNLNHDAMYWYRQDPGQGLRLIYYSQIVNDFQKGDIAEGYSVSREKKESFPLTVTSAQKNPTAFYLCASSNPTDRVGNQPQHFGDGTRLSIL.

The chain has TRBV5-1 and TRBJ1-2, with TRBD1 identical over 7 bases. CDR1 is SGHRS, CDR2 YFSETQ, per germline. CDR3 length equals 16 residues. After removal of 4 bases from V and 2 bases from J, the junction contained 11 bases not matched to a gene. CDR3 in amino acids: CASSQGSAGGNYGYTF. CDR3 nucleotide sequence: TGCGCCAGCAGCCAGGGGTCGGCAGGGGGGAACTATGGCTACACCTTC.

This clonotype was recorded many times. This rearrangement joins TRBV5-1 to TRBJ2-3, with 14 bases matching TRBD2. Germline CDR1 SGHRS, CDR2 YFSETQ. CDR3 length: 15 residues. J was trimmed by 6 bases and V by 0 bases; bases with no gene match: 0. CDR3 protein: CASSLGLAGGDTQYF. DNA of the CDR3: TGCGCCAGCAGCTTGGGACTAGCGGGGGGGGATACGCAGTATTTT.

The sample holds many counts of this clonotype. The chain joins TRBV5-1 to TRBJ2-5, with D unresolved. Deletions cut 0 bases from V and 5 bases from J, with 20 bases between. Germline V gene data show CDR1 as SGHRS and CDR2 as YFSETQ. CDR3 length equals 17 residues. CDR3 sequence (DNA): TGCGCCAGCAGCTTGGGAGACTCCCACCCCGCAGTGGAGACCCAGTACTTC. Its translation is CASSLGDSHPAVETQYF.

The rearrangement uses TRBV2 and TRBJ2-5, with TRBD1 as a possible D gene (8 bases). The germline CDR1 and CDR2 sequences are SNHLY and FYNNEI. This CDR3 has 14 amino acids. V dropped 5 bases and J dropped 5 bases, with 15 bases sitting between them. The CDR3 DNA reads TGTGCCAGCAGTTCCACAGGGGGAGGGGAGACCCAGTACTTC. Protein sequence: CASSSTGGGETQYF. The full variable domain, its missing parts supplied by reference TRBV2 and TRBJ2-5, is EPEVTQTPSHQVTQMGQEVILRCVPISNHLYFYWYRQILGQKVEFLVSFYNNEISEKSEIFDDQFSVERPDGSNFTLKIRSTKLEDSAMYFCASSSTGGGETQYFGPGTRLLVL.

On this clonotype itself: The conserved phenylalanine or tryptophan is not found at the CDR3 terminus, so this likely reflects a read error. V gene TRBV12-3 or TRBV12-4 combines with J gene TRBJ1-6, with D possibly TRBD1 on 6 matching bases. This CDR3 comprises 13 residues. Trimming cost V 5 bases and J 12 bases, with 14 bases left between them. The CDR3 sequence is CASSITGPGPLHS. The CDR3 nucleotides are TGTGCCAGCAGTATCACAGGGCCGGGACCCCTCCACTCT.

This clonotype came up many times. V usage is TRBV20-1 and J usage is TRBJ2-3, with 7 bases matching TRBD2. Germline V gene sequence: CDR1 DFQATT, CDR2 SNEGSKA (reference sequence). This CDR3 spans 13 amino acids. With 5 bases clipped from V and 2 bases from J, the junction kept 4 bases outside the gene matches. Here the CDR3 DNA reads TGCAGTGCTCGTCTAGCGGACACAGATACGCAGTATTTT. Translated: CSARLADTDTQYF.

This clonotype has at least ten counts. This may stem from a read error, because a much larger clone lies one nucleotide away. This rearrangement joins TRBV12-3 or TRBV12-4 to TRBJ1-6, with D unresolved. The CDR3 runs 16 residues. The germline V and J ends were trimmed by 1 base and 11 bases, with 18 bases remaining between them. CDR3 loop: CASSLGGGTPGTPLHF. The CDR3 DNA follows: TGTGCCAGCAGTTTAGGTGGAGGCACGCCGGGGACACCCCTCCACTTT.

This clonotype showed up just once. The junction departs from the called germline gene at one end, perhaps through a read error. The chain carries TRBV20-1 and TRBJ2-3; TRBD2 is a possible D gene (5 bases). CDR1 and CDR2 from the germline V gene are DFQATT and SNEGSKA (reference sequence). This CDR3 is built from 14 residues. Here the CDR3 reads CNARSGTSTDTQYF. CDR3 nucleotides: TGCAATGCTAGGAGCGGAACCAGCACAGATACGCAGTATTTT.

This clonotype has ten or more counts. The V and J genes are TRBV10-3 and TRBJ2-5, with unresolved D. CDR3 length: 12 amino acids. The germline V gene has CDR1 ENHRY and CDR2 SYGVKD. Trimming removed 0 bases at V and 3 bases at J, with 2 bases between. The CDR3 is CAISESEETQYF. DNA of the CDR3: TGTGCCATCAGTGAGTCGGAAGAGACCCAGTACTTC.

In its sample, this clonotype was seen many times. The chain employs TRBV6-5 and TRBJ2-5, with TRBD2 identical over 7 bases. CDR3 size: 17 residues. Germline loops: CDR1 MNHEY, CDR2 SVGAGI. The junction had 11 bases not matched to a gene; V was cut back by 4 bases and J by 0 bases. The DNA for the CDR3 is TGTGCCAGCAGTTCCCCCCGGGCTAGCGGTAACCAAGAGACCCAGTACTTC. Amino acids: CASSSPRASGNQETQYF.

There are many counts of this clonotype. The chain carries TRBV27 and TRBJ2-1; D possibly matches TRBD1 or TRBD2 (5 bases each). The V gene's germline CDR1 is MNHEY and CDR2 SMNVEV (reference sequence). The CDR3 covers 12 residues. V lost 3 bases and J lost 7, with 7 bases in between. CDR3 residues: CASSLGENEQFF. CDR3 sequence (DNA): TGTGCCAGCAGTTTGGGGGAGAATGAGCAGTTCTTC.

The rearrangement links TRBV7-2 to TRBJ1-6; D is perhaps TRBD1 (5 bases). This CDR3 has 14 residues. Per the germline V gene, CDR1 is SGHTA and CDR2 is FQGNSA. The V gene lost 2 bases and the J gene lost 7 bases, with 9 bases spanning the gap. The CDR3 bases are TGTGCCAGCAGCTTACCGGGGACCAATTCACCCCTCCACTTT. It yields the protein CASSLPGTNSPLHF.

This clonotype was seen many times. A much more abundant neighbour one base away suggests this may be a read error. The chain is built from TRBV11-2 and TRBJ1-6; no reliable D call. CDR1 and CDR2 (germline): SGHAT, FQNNGV. This CDR3 comprises 16 residues. Trimming took off 5 bases at V and 10 bases at J, with 21 bases between the two ends. The CDR3 protein is CASSATVPTVGSPLHF. The CDR3 nucleotides read TGTGCCAGCAGCGCGACCGTCCCAACCGTTGGCTCACCCCTCCACTTT.

This clonotype was seen at least ten times. This chain connects TRBV5-1 to TRBJ1-6; the match to TRBD1 covers 7 bases. Germline CDR1 and CDR2: SGHRS and YFSETQ. V lost 4 bases, J lost 1 base, and 5 bases stayed unmatched. This CDR3 spans 16 amino acids. The CDR3 DNA reads TGCGCCAGCAGCCCGGACAGGACGTCCTATAATTCACCCCTCCACTTT. It encodes CASSPDRTSYNSPLHF.

V is TRBV7-9 and J is TRBJ1-1; D not resolved. The V gene lost 2 bases and the J gene lost 4 bases, with 11 bases spanning the gap. The CDR3 sequence is 14 residues long. Germline CDR1 and CDR2: SEHNR and FQNEAQ (reference sequence). The CDR3 loop is CASSLSATGTEAFF. CDR3 sequence (DNA): TGTGCCAGCAGCTTATCCGCAACGGGCACTGAAGCTTTCTTT.

This clonotype was seen ten or more times. V usage is TRBV7-9 and J usage is TRBJ2-5; 10 bases agree with TRBD1. The CDR3 is made up of 14 amino acids. Trimming took 1 base from V and 5 from J; bases not matched to a gene: 1. CDR1 and CDR2 (germline): SEHNR, FQNEAQ (reference sequence). The CDR3 here is CASSLGTGGETQYF. Written as DNA, the CDR3 is TGTGCCAGCAGCTTAGGGACAGGGGGGGAGACCCAGTACTTC.

For this clonotype: An end of the junction differs from the germline gene, which may be a read error. J is TRBJ2-5 and V is TRBV2, with unresolved D. The germline gives CDR1 SNHLY, CDR2 FYNNEI. This CDR3 has 10 amino acids. Here the CDR3 DNA reads TGTGCCAGCAACCAAGGGACCCAGTACTTC. Protein: CASNQGTQYF.

This clonotype has at least ten counts. The genes are TRBV5-8 and TRBJ2-7; the D gene is possibly TRBD1 (6 bases). In germline, CDR1 is SGHTS, CDR2 YDEGEE. The CDR3 totals 16 residues. Trimming removed 2 bases from V and 3 bases from J, with 18 bases in between. The CDR3 protein is CASSFSPDRKYYEQYF. The CDR3 bases are TGTGCCAGCAGCTTCTCCCCCGACAGGAAATACTACGAGCAGTACTTC. Looking up the rest from reference TRBV5-8 and TRBJ2-7 gives the full variable domain: EAGVTQSPTHLIKTRGQQATLRCSPISGHTSVYWYQQALGLGLQFLLWYDEGEERNRGNFPPRFSGRQFPNYSSELNVNALELEDSALYLCASSFSPDRKYYEQYFGPGTRLTVT.

This clonotype appeared many times. The gene calls are TRBV14 and TRBJ1-2; D is unclear. Germline V CDR1 and CDR2: SGHDN, FVKESK. CDR3 length equals 15 residues. V was cut by 4 bases and J by 2 bases, with 14 bases left in between. CDR3 region: CASSRYDADNYGYTF. CDR3 nucleotide sequence: TGTGCCAGCAGCCGTTACGACGCGGACAACTATGGCTACACCTTC.

This rearrangement joins TRBV12-3 or TRBV12-4 to TRBJ1-2; 8 nucleotides line up with TRBD1. Trimming cost V 6 bases and J 5 bases; bases outside gene matches: 8. This CDR3 region has 14 residues. The CDR3 DNA reads as TGTGCCAGCAGGCCGGACAGGGATCGGTATGGCTACACCTTC. Translating gives CASRPDRDRYGYTF.